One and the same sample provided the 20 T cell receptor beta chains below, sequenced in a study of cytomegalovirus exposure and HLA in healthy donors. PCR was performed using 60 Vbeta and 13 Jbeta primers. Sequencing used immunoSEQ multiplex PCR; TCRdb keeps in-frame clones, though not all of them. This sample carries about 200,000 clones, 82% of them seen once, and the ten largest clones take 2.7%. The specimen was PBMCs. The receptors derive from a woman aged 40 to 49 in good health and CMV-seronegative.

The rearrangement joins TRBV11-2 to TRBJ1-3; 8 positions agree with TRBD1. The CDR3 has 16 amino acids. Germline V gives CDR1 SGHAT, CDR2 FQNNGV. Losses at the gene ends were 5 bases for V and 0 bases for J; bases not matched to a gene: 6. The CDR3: CASSPQGAVSGNTIYF. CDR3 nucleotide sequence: TGTGCCAGCAGCCCGCAGGGGGCTGTCTCTGGAAACACCATATATTTT.

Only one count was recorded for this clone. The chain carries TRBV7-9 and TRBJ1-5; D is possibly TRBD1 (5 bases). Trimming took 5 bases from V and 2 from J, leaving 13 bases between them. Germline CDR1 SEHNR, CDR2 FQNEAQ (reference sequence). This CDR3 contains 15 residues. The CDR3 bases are TGTGCCAGCAGCCCCCAGGGTAATGGCAATCAGCCCCAGCATTTT. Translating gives CASSPQGNGNQPQHF.

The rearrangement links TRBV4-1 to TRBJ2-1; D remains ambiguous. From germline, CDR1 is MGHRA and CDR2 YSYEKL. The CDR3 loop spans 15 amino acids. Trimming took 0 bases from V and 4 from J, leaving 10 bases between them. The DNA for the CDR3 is TGCGCCAGCAGCCAAGATTTGCAGATTTACAATGAGCAGTTCTTC. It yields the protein CASSQDLQIYNEQFF.

CDR3 bases: TGTGCCAGCAGCTTAGCGACTGATCAGCCCCAGCATTTT. It codes for CASSLATDQPQHF. The rearrangement joins TRBV7-9 to TRBJ1-5; D uncertain. The CDR3 loop spans 13 amino acids. The V end lost 0 bases, the J end lost 5 bases, and 5 bases lay between the germline ends. The germline CDR1 and CDR2 sequences are SEHNR and FQNEAQ (reference sequence). The variable domain in full, completed from reference TRBV7-9 and TRBJ1-5, reads DTGVSQNPRHKITKRGQNVTFRCDPISEHNRLYWYRQTLGQGPEFLTYFQNEAQLEKSRLLSDRFSAERPKGSFSTLEIQRTEQGDSAMYLCASSLATDQPQHFGDGTRLSIL.

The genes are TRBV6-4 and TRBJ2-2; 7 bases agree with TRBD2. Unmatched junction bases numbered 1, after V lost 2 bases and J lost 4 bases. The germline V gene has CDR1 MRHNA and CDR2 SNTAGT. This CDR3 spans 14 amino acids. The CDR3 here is CASSDGRATGELFF. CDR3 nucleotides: TGTGCCAGCAGTGACGGGAGGGCCACCGGGGAGCTGTTTTTT.

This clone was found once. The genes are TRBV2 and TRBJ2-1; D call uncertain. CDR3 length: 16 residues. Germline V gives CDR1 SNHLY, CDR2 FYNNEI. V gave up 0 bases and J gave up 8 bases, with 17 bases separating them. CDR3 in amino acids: CASSEAKRPSMDEQFF. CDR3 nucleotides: TGTGCCAGCAGTGAAGCGAAGCGCCCCAGTATGGATGAGCAGTTCTTC.

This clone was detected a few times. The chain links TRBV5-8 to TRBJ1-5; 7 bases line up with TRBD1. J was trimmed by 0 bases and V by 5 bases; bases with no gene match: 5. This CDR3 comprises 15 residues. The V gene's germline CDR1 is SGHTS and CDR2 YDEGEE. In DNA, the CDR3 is TGTGCCAGCAGGCCGGACAGGTATAGCAATCAGCCCCAGCATTTT. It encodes CASRPDRYSNQPQHF.

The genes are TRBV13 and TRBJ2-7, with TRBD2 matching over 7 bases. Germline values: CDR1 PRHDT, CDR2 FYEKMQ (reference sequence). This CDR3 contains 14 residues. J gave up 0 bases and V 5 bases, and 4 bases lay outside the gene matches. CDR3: CASSGLGSSYEQYF. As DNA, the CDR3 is TGTGCCAGCAGCGGACTAGGGAGCTCCTACGAGCAGTACTTC. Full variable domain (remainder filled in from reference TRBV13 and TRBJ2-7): AAGVIQSPRHLIKEKRETATLKCYPIPRHDTVYWYQQGPGQDPQFLISFYEKMQSDKGSIPDRFSAQQFSDYHSELNMSSLELGDSALYFCASSGLGSSYEQYFGPGTRLTVT.

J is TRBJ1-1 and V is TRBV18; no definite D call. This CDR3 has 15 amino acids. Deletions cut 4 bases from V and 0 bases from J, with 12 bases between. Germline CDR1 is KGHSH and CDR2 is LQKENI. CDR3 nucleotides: TGTGCCAGCTCACGGGCGTCGAATATGAACACTGAAGCTTTCTTT. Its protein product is CASSRASNMNTEAFF.

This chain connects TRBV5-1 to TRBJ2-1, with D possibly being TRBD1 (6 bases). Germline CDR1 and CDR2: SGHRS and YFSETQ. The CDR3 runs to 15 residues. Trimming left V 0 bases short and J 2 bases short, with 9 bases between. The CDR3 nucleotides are TGCGCCAGCAGCTTGGATGAGGGGGCCTACAATGAGCAGTTCTTC. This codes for CASSLDEGAYNEQFF.

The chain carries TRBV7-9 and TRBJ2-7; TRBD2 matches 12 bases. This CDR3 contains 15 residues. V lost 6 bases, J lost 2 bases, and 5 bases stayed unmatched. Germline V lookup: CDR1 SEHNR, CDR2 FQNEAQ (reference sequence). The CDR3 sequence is CASSPSGRGTYEQYF. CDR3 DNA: TGTGCCAGCAGTCCTAGCGGGAGGGGCACCTACGAGCAGTACTTC.

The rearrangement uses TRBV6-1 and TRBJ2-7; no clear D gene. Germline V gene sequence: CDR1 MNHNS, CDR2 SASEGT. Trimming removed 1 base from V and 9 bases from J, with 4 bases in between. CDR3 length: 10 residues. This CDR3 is CASSEGVQYF. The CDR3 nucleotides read TGTGCCAGCAGTGAAGGCGTGCAGTACTTC.

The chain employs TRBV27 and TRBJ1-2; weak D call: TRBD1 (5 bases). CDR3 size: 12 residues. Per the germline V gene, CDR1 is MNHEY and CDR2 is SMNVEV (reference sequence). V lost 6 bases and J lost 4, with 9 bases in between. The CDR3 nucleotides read TGTGCCAGCAGCGGGGGGGGCTATGGCTACACCTTC. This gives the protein CASSGGGYGYTF.

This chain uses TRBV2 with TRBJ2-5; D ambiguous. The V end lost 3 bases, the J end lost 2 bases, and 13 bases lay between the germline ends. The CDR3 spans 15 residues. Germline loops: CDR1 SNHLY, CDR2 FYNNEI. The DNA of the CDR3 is TGTGCCAGCAGTGATCAGCTAGGAAGGCAAGAGACCCAGTACTTC. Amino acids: CASSDQLGRQETQYF.

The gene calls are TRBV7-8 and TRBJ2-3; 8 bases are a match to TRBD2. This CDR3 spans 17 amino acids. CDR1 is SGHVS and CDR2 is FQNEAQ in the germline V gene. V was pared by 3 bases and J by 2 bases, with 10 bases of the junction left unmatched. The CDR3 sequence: CASSLISGRVDTDTQYF. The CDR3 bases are TGTGCCAGCAGCTTGATCTCCGGGAGGGTAGACACAGATACGCAGTATTTT.

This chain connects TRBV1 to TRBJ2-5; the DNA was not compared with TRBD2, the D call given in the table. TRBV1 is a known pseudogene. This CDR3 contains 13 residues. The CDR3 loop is CTSSPSGGETQYF. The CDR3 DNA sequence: TGCACCAGCAGCCCTAGCGGAGGTGAGACCCAGTACTTC.

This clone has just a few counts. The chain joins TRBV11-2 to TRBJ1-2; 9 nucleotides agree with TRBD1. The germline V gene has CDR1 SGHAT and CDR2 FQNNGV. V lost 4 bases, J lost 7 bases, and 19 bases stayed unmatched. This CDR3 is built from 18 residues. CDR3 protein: CASSSLHRDRESRSGYTF. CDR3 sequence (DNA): TGTGCCAGCAGCTCACTGCACCGGGACAGGGAAAGTCGGAGTGGCTACACCTTC.

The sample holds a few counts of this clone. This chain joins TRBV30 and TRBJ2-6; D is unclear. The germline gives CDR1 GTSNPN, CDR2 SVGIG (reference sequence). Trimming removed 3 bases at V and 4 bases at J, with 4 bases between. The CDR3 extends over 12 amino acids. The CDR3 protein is CAWRAGANVLTF. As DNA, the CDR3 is TGTGCCTGGAGAGCAGGGGCCAACGTCCTGACTTTC.

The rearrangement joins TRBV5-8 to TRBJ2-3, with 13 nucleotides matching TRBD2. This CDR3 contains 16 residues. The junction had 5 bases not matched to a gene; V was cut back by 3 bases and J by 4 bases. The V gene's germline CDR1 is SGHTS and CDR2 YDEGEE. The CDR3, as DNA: TGTGCCAGCAGCTCCGGACTAGCGGGAGTAGCAGATACGCAGTATTTT. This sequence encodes CASSSGLAGVADTQYF.

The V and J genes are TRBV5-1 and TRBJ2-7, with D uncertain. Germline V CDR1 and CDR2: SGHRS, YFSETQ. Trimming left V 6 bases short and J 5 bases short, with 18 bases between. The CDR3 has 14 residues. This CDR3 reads CASTQTSFNHEQYF. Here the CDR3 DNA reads TGCGCCAGCACCCAGACAAGTTTCAACCACGAGCAGTACTTC.